A single sample gave rise to the 13 T cell receptor beta chains below, sequenced in a study of T cell clonotyping in hematopoietic cell transplantation. As for time point: recipient sample about 28 days before transplant, after cytoreduction. Profiling relied on immunoSEQ multiplex PCR, and the TCRdb table lists in-frame clones only, not all of them. The data contain tens of thousands of clones, 96% of them singletons. Sequences were derived from peripheral blood mononuclear cells, sampled before stem cell transplant. The receptors here all came from a woman aged 45-60 years with acute myeloid leukemia. Some clones in this sample may be carry-over from other donors' samples.

This clone is a singleton in its sample. This rearrangement joins TRBV28 to TRBJ1-1; no clear D gene. Per the germline V gene, CDR1 is MDHEN and CDR2 is SYDVKM. The V end lost 6 bases, the J end lost 9 bases, and 11 bases lay between the germline ends. This CDR3 has 11 residues. This CDR3 is CASRYIGQAFF. CDR3 in DNA: TGTGCCAGCAGGTATATCGGTCAAGCTTTCTTT.

The rearrangement links TRBV2 to TRBJ2-2, with TRBD1 matching 9 bases. The CDR3 contains 15 residues. Germline V gene data show CDR1 as SNHLY and CDR2 as FYNNEI. V shed 5 bases, J shed 3 bases, and the junction held 4 bases outside the gene matches. The CDR3: CASSYRGQDTGELFF. In DNA, the CDR3 is TGTGCCAGCAGTTACAGGGGGCAGGACACCGGGGAGCTGTTTTTT.

This chain uses TRBV7-6 with TRBJ2-5, with 11 bases lining up with TRBD2. The CDR3 sequence is 15 residues long. CDR1 SGHVS and CDR2 FNYEAQ come from the germline V gene. J gave up 5 bases and V 1 base, and 3 bases lay outside the gene matches. CDR3 DNA sequence: TGTGCCAGCAGCTTAGTAGCGGGAGGGTGGGAGACCCAGTACTTC. It specifies CASSLVAGGWETQYF.

V usage is TRBV6-4 and J usage is TRBJ2-1; 9 bases match TRBD2. The junction had 5 bases not matched to a gene; V was cut back by 5 bases and J by 0 bases. CDR3 length: 16 residues. The germline gives CDR1 MRHNA, CDR2 SNTAGT. The CDR3 loop reads CASSFAGGLSYNEQFF. Here the CDR3 DNA reads TGTGCCAGCAGTTTTGCGGGAGGGCTCTCCTACAATGAGCAGTTCTTC.

V usage is TRBV5-4 and J usage is TRBJ2-5, with 9 bases matching TRBD2. The CDR3 loop spans 16 amino acids. Germline lookup yields CDR1 SGHNT and CDR2 YYREEE (reference sequence). The V segment lost 5 bases and the J segment 2 bases; nucleotides outside the gene matches: 10. CDR3 loop: CASRRTGGGDQETQYF. DNA of the CDR3: TGTGCCAGCAGACGGACGGGCGGGGGGGATCAAGAGACCCAGTACTTC.

The CDR3 nucleotides read TGTGCCAGCAGCTTTCTGGATACGCAGTATTTT. Translating it yields CASSFLDTQYF. The chain has TRBV5-4 and TRBJ2-3; the D is unclear. The germline V and J ends were trimmed by 2 bases and 6 bases, with 4 bases remaining between them. The CDR3 runs 11 residues. Germline V gene lookup returns CDR1 SGHNT and CDR2 YYREEE (reference sequence).

This clone has just one count. This chain connects TRBV28 to TRBJ1-4; unclear D gene. With 4 bases removed from V and 5 bases from J, the gap between germline ends came to 14 bases. The CDR3 contains 15 residues. Germline V lookup: CDR1 MDHEN, CDR2 SYDVKM. CDR3 in DNA: TGTGCCAGCAGTTATACCGTGCGGGCGAATGAAAAACTGTTTTTT. The encoded protein is CASSYTVRANEKLFF.

The rearrangement joins TRBV5-5 to TRBJ1-1, with a weak D call TRBD1 (5 bases). The V gene's germline CDR1 is SGHKS and CDR2 YYEKEE (reference sequence). The V end was cut by 0 bases, the J end by 5 bases, with 11 bases between. The CDR3 has 14 amino acids. CDR3 coding DNA: TGTGCCAGCAGCTTGGGCAGGGCGGATACTGAAGCTTTCTTT. It encodes CASSLGRADTEAFF.

The chain recombines TRBV11-2 with TRBJ1-5; D call uncertain. CDR1 is SGHAT, CDR2 FQNNGV, per germline. This CDR3 region has 14 residues. V was cut by 1 base and J by 5 bases, with 9 bases left in between. CDR3 protein: CASSLGEWDQPQHF. The CDR3 DNA follows: TGTGCCAGCAGCTTAGGGGAATGGGATCAGCCCCAGCATTTT.

The chain recombines TRBV7-3 with TRBJ1-1; D remains ambiguous. Germline CDR1 SGHTA, CDR2 FQGTGA. CDR3 length: 13 residues. The V gene lost 4 bases and the J gene lost 8 bases, with 14 bases spanning the gap. In DNA form, the CDR3 reads TGTGCCAGCAGCTCTGCGGACGGAACCGAAGCTTTCTTT. Its protein is CASSSADGTEAFF.

This chain uses TRBV21-1 with TRBJ1-1. TRBV21-1 is designated a pseudogene. The CDR3 length is 12 residues. The CDR3 here is CASMLGFTEAFF. CDR3 nucleotide sequence: TGTGCCAGCATGCTAGGGTTCACTGAAGCTTTCTTT.

The CDR3 loop reads CASTGGYGGSYEQYF. CDR3 in DNA: TGCGCCAGCACCGGGGGATACGGCGGCTCCTACGAGCAGTACTTC. The chain has TRBV5-1 and TRBJ2-7; TRBD2 is a possible D gene (6 bases). Germline CDR1 and CDR2: SGHRS and YFSETQ. This CDR3 comprises 15 residues. Trimming took 6 bases from V and 0 from J, leaving 16 bases between them.

The rearrangement links TRBV4-2 to TRBJ2-3; D gene unclear. The CDR3 is 17 residues long. The germline gives CDR1 LGHNA, CDR2 YNFKEQ. V was cut by 0 bases and J by 1 base, with 14 bases left in between. The CDR3 sequence is CASSQDEGSWGTDTQYF. As DNA, the CDR3 is TGTGCCAGCAGCCAAGATGAAGGTAGTTGGGGCACAGATACGCAGTATTTT.